This TCR beta chain was retrieved from a study of T cell responses to AZD1222 COVID-19 vaccine. Per germline, CDR1 LNHDA and CDR2 SQIVND (reference sequence). With V trimmed by 6 bases and J by 3 bases, 5 bases remained unmatched. CDR3 length equals 15 residues. With regard to this clone: Antigen: not known.

The study, taken as a whole, reports: In a largely white British group with more females than males, clonal diversity was possibly underestimated.

This table comes from immunoSEQ multiplex PCR, and its TCRdb copy is limited to in-frame clones, with some not included. Of 100,000 or so clones in the sample, 89% are singletons; the top ten hold about 40%. The chain is built from TRBV19 and TRBJ2-6, with 7 bases identical to TRBD1. The receptor comes from an adult who received the AZD1222 COVID-19 vaccine. The sample here was peripheral blood, taken 28 days after the second AZD1222 dose. As DNA, the CDR3 is TGTGCCAGTAGCGTACAGGGGAATGGGGCCAACGTCCTGACTTTC. This translates into CASSVQGNGANVLTF.